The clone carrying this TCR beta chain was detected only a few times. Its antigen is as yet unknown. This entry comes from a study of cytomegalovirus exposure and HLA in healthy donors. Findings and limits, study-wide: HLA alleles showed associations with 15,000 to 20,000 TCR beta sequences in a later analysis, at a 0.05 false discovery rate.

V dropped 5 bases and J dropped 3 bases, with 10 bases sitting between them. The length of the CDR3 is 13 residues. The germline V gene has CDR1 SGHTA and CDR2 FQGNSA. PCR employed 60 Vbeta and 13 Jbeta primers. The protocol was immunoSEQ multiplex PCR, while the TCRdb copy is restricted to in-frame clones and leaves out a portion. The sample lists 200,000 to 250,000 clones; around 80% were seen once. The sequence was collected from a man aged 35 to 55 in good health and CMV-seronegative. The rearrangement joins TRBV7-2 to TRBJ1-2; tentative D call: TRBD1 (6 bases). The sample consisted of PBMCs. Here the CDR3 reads CASSPNRDYGYTF. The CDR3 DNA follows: TGTGCCAGCAGCCCAAACAGGGACTATGGCTACACCTTC.